Below, 5 T cell receptor beta chains from the same sample are listed, as sequenced in a study of Ad26.COV2.S vaccination and SARS-CoV-2 variants. The treatment here: 15 to 20 received Ad26.COV2.S at low or high dose, single or two shots; roughly 5 received placebo; per-sample allocation not given. Day 63 following the first vaccine or placebo injection was when the samples were taken. Here immunoSEQ multiplex PCR was the method, and the copy in TCRdb shows in-frame clones only, minus some. The table records 300,000 to 400,000 clones, around 84% of them present only once. Sequenced here: peripheral blood, sampled in a trial of Ad26.COV2.S vaccine versus placebo. These receptors all stem from a person between 18 and 65 years old who received the Ad26.COV2.S COVID-19 vaccine or a placebo.

V and J are TRBV5-4 and TRBJ1-1, with D hard to call. CDR3 length: 14 residues. V gave up 2 bases and J gave up 0 bases, with 8 bases separating them. Germline CDR1 SGHNT, CDR2 YYREEE (reference sequence). The CDR3 coding sequence is TGTGCCAGCAGCTTTGGGTCGGTGAACACTGAAGCTTTCTTT. Its protein product is CASSFGSVNTEAFF.

The genes are TRBV7-2 and TRBJ2-5; D uncertain. Trimming took 4 bases from V and 5 from J, leaving 17 bases between them. The CDR3 is made up of 15 amino acids. CDR1 and CDR2 from the germline V gene are SGHTA and FQGNSA. CDR3 in amino acids: CASSYPGPRGETQYF. The DNA for the CDR3 is TGTGCCAGCAGCTACCCCGGACCTCGTGGGGAGACCCAGTACTTC.

The rearrangement joins TRBV3-1 (or the pseudogene TRBV3-2) to TRBJ2-4; 11 bases are a match to TRBD2. The length of the CDR3 is 20 residues. From germline, CDR1 is LGHDT and CDR2 YNNKEL (reference sequence). V shed 5 bases, J shed 0 bases, and the junction held 15 bases outside the gene matches. CDR3 sequence (DNA): TGTGCCAGCAGCAGCCGGGGTGCTAGCGGGGGGCTTCTAGCCAAAAACATTCAGTACTTC. Translation gives CASSSRGASGGLLAKNIQYF.

The chain recombines TRBV7-6 with TRBJ1-6; D is undetermined. V lost 3 bases and J lost 10, with 10 bases in between. The CDR3 is made up of 13 amino acids. In germline, CDR1 is SGHVS, CDR2 FNYEAQ. DNA for the CDR3: TGTGCCAGCAGCTTTAGTACGGGATCACCCCTCCACTTT. Translated, it gives CASSFSTGSPLHF. The complete variable domain, with remaining parts taken from reference TRBV7-6 and TRBJ1-6, reads GAGVSQSPRYKVTKRGQDVALRCDPISGHVSLYWYRQALGQGPEFLTYFNYEAQQDKSGLPNDRFSAERPEGSISTLTIQRTEQRDSAMYRCASSFSTGSPLHFGNGTRLTVT.

The chain carries TRBV18 and TRBJ1-1, with D unresolved. This CDR3 has 14 residues. Germline CDR1 reads KGHSH; CDR2 reads LQKENI. V gave up 3 bases and J gave up 3 bases, with 11 bases separating them. The DNA of the CDR3 is TGTGCCAGCTCACCCCCGGTCGGAGACACTGAAGCTTTCTTT. Amino acid sequence: CASSPPVGDTEAFF.